The 10 T cell receptor beta chains in this list originate from one sample, sequenced in a study of blood T cells in healthy people across ages. A second PCR of about 7 to 12 cycles used a sample-barcoded 5' primer and a J-beta primer mix. Using its own MiXCR run on the 5' RACE reads, TCRdb lists one record per CDR3 protein. The table includes approximately 730,000 distinct CDR3 sequences, around 46% detected once. Sequencing was done on a sample of blood. Source of these receptors: a woman in her sixties in good health.

The chain combines TRBV7-2 with TRBJ2-1; TRBD2 matches at 14 bases. The end of the DNA is better explained by TRBJ2-7, so the J call may be wrong. The CDR3 runs 20 residues. Germline lookup yields CDR1 SGHTA and CDR2 FQGNSA. The CDR3 is CASSLAGGLAGVASYNEQYF. CDR3 in DNA: TGTGCCAGCAGCTTAGCTGGGGGACTAGCGGGAGTAGCTTCCTACAATGAGCAGTACTTC.

The rearrangement links TRBV4-1 to TRBJ1-2, with D possibly being TRBD1 (5 bases). Germline V lookup: CDR1 MGHRA, CDR2 YSYEKL. The CDR3 sequence is 15 residues long. The germline V and J ends were trimmed by 0 bases and 6 bases, with 14 bases remaining between them. The CDR3 sequence: CASSQDAGRGDGYTF. CDR3 nucleotide sequence: TGCGCCAGCAGCCAAGACGCGGGAAGAGGGGATGGCTACACCTTC.

This clonotype was seen at least ten times. The chain combines TRBV28 with TRBJ2-7; a weak D match, TRBD2 (6 bases). V gave up 6 bases and J gave up 4 bases, with 10 bases separating them. Germline lookup yields CDR1 MDHEN and CDR2 SYDVKM. The CDR3 is 12 residues long. CDR3 amino acids: CASRAGTYEQYF. DNA of the CDR3: TGTGCCAGCAGAGCTGGGACTTACGAGCAGTACTTC.

This clonotype was counted between two and nine times. The genes are TRBV10-3 and TRBJ2-2; D uncertain. Deletions cut 0 bases from V and 1 base from J, with 3 bases between. This CDR3 is 14 amino acids long. CDR1 is ENHRY, CDR2 SYGVKD, per germline. The CDR3 spells CAISESGNTGELFF. Here the CDR3 DNA reads TGTGCCATCAGTGAGTCTGGGAACACCGGGGAGCTGTTTTTT.

The gene calls are TRBV2 and TRBJ1-2; D call uncertain. V lost 5 bases to trimming and J lost 2 bases, with 9 bases between them. The CDR3 is 13 residues long. Germline CDR1 is SNHLY and CDR2 is FYNNEI. This CDR3 is CASSTDLNYGYTF. The CDR3 DNA sequence: TGTGCCAGCAGTACCGACCTCAACTATGGCTACACCTTC.

The CDR3 here is CSASPVQGLNEQFF. CDR3 nucleotide sequence: TGCAGTGCTAGTCCGGTTCAGGGGCTCAATGAGCAGTTCTTC. The J gene is TRBJ2-1, the V gene TRBV20-1, with D maybe TRBD1 (6 bases). Germline V gene sequence: CDR1 DFQATT, CDR2 SNEGSKA (reference sequence). With 3 bases removed from V and 6 bases from J, the gap between germline ends came to 15 bases. The CDR3 length is 14 residues.

The rearrangement uses TRBV10-3 and TRBJ2-5; 12 positions agree with TRBD2. Germline-derived CDR1 and CDR2 are ENHRY and SYGVKD. The length of the CDR3 is 16 residues. V lost 10 bases and J lost 1; bases outside the gene matches: 10. This CDR3 reads CATEAGLAGRQETQYF. Here the CDR3 DNA reads TGTGCCACCGAAGCCGGACTAGCGGGACGCCAAGAGACCCAGTACTTC.

This clonotype was detected only a few times. The V call is TRBV7-9, the J call TRBJ2-3; 10 bases are a match to TRBD2. V lost 3 bases and J lost 4; bases outside the gene matches: 13. CDR3 length equals 18 residues. CDR1 and CDR2 (germline): SEHNR, FQNEAQ (reference sequence). CDR3 coding DNA: TGTGCCAGCAGCTTTGCGTGGGGAACTAGCGGGACTCCAGATACGCAGTATTTT. Its translation is CASSFAWGTSGTPDTQYF.

V and J are TRBV7-6 and TRBJ1-4, with TRBD1 matching over 8 bases. This CDR3 has 15 residues. Germline trimming cut 5 bases from V and 8 bases from J; bases unmatched to any gene: 10. Germline assignment: CDR1 SGHVS and CDR2 FNYEAQ. This CDR3 is CASSIGQGGGEKLFF. The DNA for the CDR3 is TGTGCCAGCAGCATCGGACAGGGCGGCGGGGAAAAACTGTTTTTT.

At least ten counts were recorded for this clonotype. V gene TRBV6-1 combines with J gene TRBJ2-5; D is tentatively TRBD1 or TRBD2 (5 bases each). The CDR3 contains 15 residues. Deletions cut 5 bases from V and 2 bases from J, with 15 bases between. Germline CDR1 reads MNHNS; CDR2 reads SASEGT. The CDR3 region has the DNA TGTGCCAGCAGTTCCGGGACCACCCCACAAGAGACCCAGTACTTC. Translated, it gives CASSSGTTPQETQYF.